Described below is a single T cell receptor (beta chain) sequence and its context. V was trimmed by 3 bases and J by 1 base, leaving 10 bases between them. CDR1 is MNHEY and CDR2 is SMNVEV in the germline V gene (reference sequence). CDR3 length: 15 amino acids. Under the authors' procedure: Amplified reference gene primers provided the basis for estimating nucleated cell counts. Repertoires were generated with immunoSEQ multiplex PCR, while TCRdb's copy carries only in-frame clones and drops some. V and J calls and clone size are as listed in that table; D and trimming were resolved from the DNA. The table lists 150,000 to 200,000 clones, 86% of them singletons, with roughly 3.5% in the top ten. This record comes from a study of blood T cell repertoires in COVID-19. Study-level information: Sites in the United States, Italy and Spain provided acute and convalescent COVID-19 samples. Sample material is recorded as cDNA or gDNA derived from T cells, B-cell-depleted T cells, or PBMCs.

This chain connects TRBV27 to TRBJ1-5; D remains unclear. This sequence originates from a man between 65 and 79 years old with acute or convalescent COVID-19. Sample: peripheral blood. The CDR3 sequence is CASSLSWESNQPQHF. In DNA, the CDR3 is TGTGCCAGCAGTTTGAGTTGGGAGAGCAATCAGCCCCAGCATTTT.